These T cell receptor beta chains were read from a single sample in a study of regulatory T cells in long-lasting Graves disease. TCRdb fed the multiplex PCR reads into MiXCR, producing one record per CDR3 protein. The repertoire holds 500,000 or so distinct CDR3 sequences, with around 13% as singletons. The sample also formed part of further work on T cells in Graves' hyperthyroidism and ophthalmopathy.

Sequenced material: peripheral blood mononuclear cells (PBMCs), taken at new diagnosis, from a patient treated with antithyroid drugs. All receptors come from a woman aged 45-65 years with Graves disease. CDR3s include the opening cysteine and the closing phenylalanine or tryptophan. The D gene is left open where the match is weak. Part of the rows lack a size; the others show once, few, many or a class for expanded clones.

j_call v_call d_call clone_size cdr3_aa cdr3_nt
TRBJ2-5 TRBV19 TRBD2 NA CASSIGGLGKETQYF TGTGCCAGTAGTATTGGGGGACTAGGTAAAGAGACCCAGTACTTC
TRBJ1-3 TRBV3-1 TRBD1 few CASSQSGTASGNTIYF TGTGCCAGCAGCCAATCAGGGACAGCCTCTGGAAACACCATATATTTT
TRBJ1-1 TRBV5-1 TRBD1 few CASSTGTGFAAFF TGCGCCAGCAGCACTGGGACAGGCTTTGCCGCTTTCTTT
TRBJ2-2 TRBV5-1 TRBD1 NA CASSLAVRGGGFPGELFF TGCGCCAGCAGCTTGGCCGTAAGAGGGGGCGGTTTCCCCGGGGAGCTGTTTTTT
TRBJ2-4 TRBV9 NA NA CASPGLVNF TGTGCCAGCCCCGGACTCGTCAACTTC
TRBJ2-3 TRBV7-2 TRBD2 many CASSLALGLAGGPGTQYF TGTGCCAGCAGCTTAGCGTTAGGACTAGCGGGAGGGCCGGGTACGCAGTATTTT
TRBJ2-1 TRBV10-2 TRBD2 NA CASRKLAGGFDYNEQFF TGCGCCAGCAGGAAACTAGCGGGAGGCTTTGACTACAATGAGCAGTTCTTC
TRBJ2-7 TRBV5-1 TRBD2 NA CASLAGESSYEQYF TGCGCCAGCTTAGCGGGAGAAAGTTCCTACGAGCAGTACTTC
TRBJ2-7 TRBV5-1 TRBD2 many CASSPGTSGYEQYF TGTGCCAGCAGCCCCGGGACTAGTGGCTACGAGCAGTACTTC
TRBJ1-2 TRBV12-3/TRBV12-4 TRBD1 few CASSHTGVTGYTF TGTGCCAGCAGTCATACAGGGGTAACTGGCTACACCTTC
TRBJ1-2 TRBV6-1 TRBD1 few CASSGARGPGYTF TGTGCCAGCAGTGGTGCCAGGGGGCCTGGCTACACCTTC
TRBJ2-3 TRBV5-8 NA many CASSITRDTDTQYF TGCGCCAGCAGCATTACCAGGGACACAGATACGCAGTATTTT
TRBJ2-2 TRBV19 TRBD2 few CASSRGLAGGDFAGELFF TGTGCCAGTAGTAGAGGACTAGCGGGAGGGGATTTCGCCGGGGAGCTGTTTTTT
TRBJ2-3 TRBV7-9 NA many CASSFKAGDTQYF TGTGCCAGCAGCTTTAAAGCGGGAGATACGCAGTATTTT
TRBJ1-3 TRBV5-6 NA NA CASSSGEGNTIYF TGTGCCAGCAGCTCCGGGGAAGGAAACACCATATATTTT